This TCR beta chain was obtained from a study of blood T cells in healthy people across ages (dated by TCRdb to between 2014 and 2017). Regarding the research as a whole: Template switching captured roughly one uniquely barcoded TCR beta cDNA molecule per two T cells in model experiments. Two additional independent replicas of 1 million unique cDNA reads from the same blood draw were analyzed for two donors (one aged 18 to 30 and one aged 80 or older). The donors were divided into four age groups: young (average approximately 17 years), middle-aged (approximately 42), aged (62) and long-lived (82). The study measured age-related changes in TCR beta repertoire diversity using deep sequencing normalized with unique cDNA molecular identifiers. To avoid experimental bias, donors of different ages were randomly spread across the sequencing lanes.

The library was built by means of 5' RACE. TCRdb shows the sequencer as Illumina HiSeq 2500. The second PCR ran for roughly 7 to 12 cycles and used a J-beta primer mix along with a sample-barcoded 5' primer. Each TCR beta cDNA molecule received a unique molecular identifier from a template-switch 5' adaptor carrying 12 random nucleotides. Each sample yielded at least 2.5 million CDR3-containing paired-end reads. All of the RNA was converted into first-strand cDNA using the Mint cDNA synthesis kit, with a TRBC-specific oligonucleotide serving as the primer. After uracil-DNA glycosylase treatment, a first 18-cycle PCR used universal primers M1SS and BC2_uni_R on all cDNA. Per the source publication's procedure: Normalization of each sample was performed by random selection of 1 million high-quality reads, each carrying a distinct molecular identifier. Reads sharing molecular identifiers were discarded rather than binned into consensus sequences. CDR3 identification, clonotype clustering and error correction used MiTCR with a Q25 quality threshold and the strictest error-elimination algorithm. A nonparametric unseen species model using Euler transformation provided a lower-bound estimate of total TCR beta diversity. TCRdb trimmed the raw reads at Q25, called clones with MiXCR and kept productive beta chains. Rows matching on CDR3 protein sequence are summarized as one entry with the most common DNA and genes. For this entry, the V and J calls and clone size follow TCRdb and not the study's own pipeline. For this sample there are 550,000 to 800,000 distinct CDR3 sequences; around 21% appear just once. Clones ranked in the top ten supply about 3.6% of the sample.

In its sample, this clonotype was seen many times. It has no known antigen specificity. Per-base quality was not reported, and no clone a single base away is much larger than it. The CDR3 contains 15 residues, cysteine and phenylalanine counted. The only DNA kept is the CDR3, 45 bases in frame from the first base. Looking up the germline V gene (reference sequence) yields CDR1 DFQATT and CDR2 SNEGSKA. V and J are trimmed by 1 base and 1 base, and the gene matches miss 6 bases of the junction. The full study reports these points: Compared with the aged group, more naive CD4+ T cells, fewer expanded clones and increased TCR diversity were shown by the long-lived group, suggesting age selection. Total diversity estimates from one million sequenced T cells were considered lower bounds and underestimates. Because donor CMV infection status was unknown, age-related changes in expanded clonotypes were potentially confounded. Observed TCR beta diversity per million T cells fell roughly linearly with age, and a significant reduction was already apparent by age roughly 41. Bulk unsorted PBMC profiling prevented conclusive comparison of naive and antigen-experienced compartments. There was a strong correlation between observed TCR beta diversity and the percentage of naive T cells measured by flow cytometry.

Donors were a few dozen systemically healthy Caucasian individuals from Russia aged roughly 6 to 90 years. Each donor gave 9.5 to 10 milliliters of peripheral blood, drawn into EDTA-treated Vacutainer tubes. Ficoll-Paque density-gradient centrifugation was used to isolate PBMCs, with at least 7 million per sample. Total RNA, at least 6 micrograms per sample, was extracted from PBMCs with Trizol reagent. For every donor, an aliquot of PBMCs went through flow cytometry to measure the percentages of naive CD45RAhigh/CD27high T cells. This receptor was taken from a man in his 70s in good health. This receptor chain uses TRBV20-1 and TRBJ2-5, and TRBD1 aligns with 7 junction nucleotides. The sample was blood. The DNA sequence is given as TGCAGTGCTAGAGTAGGGGGCCGTACCCAAGAGACCCAGTACTTC. It is translated as CSARVGGRTQETQYF.